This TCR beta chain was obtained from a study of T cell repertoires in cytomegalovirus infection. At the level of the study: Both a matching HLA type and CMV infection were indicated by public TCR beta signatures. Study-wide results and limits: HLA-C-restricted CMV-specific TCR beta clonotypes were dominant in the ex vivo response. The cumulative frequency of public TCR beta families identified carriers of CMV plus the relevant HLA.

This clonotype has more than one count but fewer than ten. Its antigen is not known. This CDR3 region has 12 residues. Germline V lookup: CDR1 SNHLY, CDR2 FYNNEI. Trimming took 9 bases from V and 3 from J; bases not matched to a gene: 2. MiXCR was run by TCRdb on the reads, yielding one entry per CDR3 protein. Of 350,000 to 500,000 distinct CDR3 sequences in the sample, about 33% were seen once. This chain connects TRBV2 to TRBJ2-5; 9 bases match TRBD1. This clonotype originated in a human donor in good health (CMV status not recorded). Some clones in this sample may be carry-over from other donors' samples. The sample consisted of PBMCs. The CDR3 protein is CARGQGEETQYF. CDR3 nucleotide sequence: TGTGCCAGGGGACAGGGAGAAGAGACCCAGTACTTC. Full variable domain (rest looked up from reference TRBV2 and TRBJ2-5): EPEVTQTPSHQVTQMGQEVILRCVPISNHLYFYWYRQILGQKVEFLVSFYNNEISEKSEIFDDQFSVERPDGSNFTLKIRSTKLEDSAMYFCARGQGEETQYFGPGTRLLVL.